This entry lists 8 T cell receptor beta chains sequenced from one sample in a study of human T cells and chemical hapten exposure. Whole blood that had not been fractionated was the source of extracted total RNA. TCRdb called the 5' RACE reads again in MiXCR, with one record for every CDR3 protein. The table shows 110,000 to 150,000 distinct CDR3 sequences, with roughly 4% occurring only once. Every receptor here comes from a female donor in good health.

This clonotype was detected only a few times. V and J are TRBV20-1 and TRBJ2-5, with TRBD2 matching 7 bases. This CDR3 spans 16 amino acids. Per the germline V gene, CDR1 is DFQATT and CDR2 is SNEGSKA (reference sequence). Germline trimming cut 1 base from V and 5 bases from J; bases unmatched to any gene: 13. CDR3 bases: TGCAGTGCTAGAGCTGGGCGGGGGTTCGGAGTGGAGACCCAGTACTTC. It encodes CSARAGRGFGVETQYF.

This clonotype showed up many times. The gene calls are TRBV7-2 and TRBJ2-4, with 9 bases fitting TRBD1. This CDR3 contains 16 residues. CDR1 is SGHTA, CDR2 FQGNSA, per germline. The junction had 9 bases not matched to a gene; V was cut back by 5 bases and J by 4 bases. CDR3: CASSLGPDRGKNIQYF. CDR3 nucleotide sequence: TGTGCCAGCAGCCTAGGGCCGGACAGGGGTAAAAACATTCAGTACTTC.

This clonotype has a count of ten or more. This chain links TRBV6-6 with TRBJ2-3; no definite D call. This CDR3 spans 16 amino acids. Germline V gene data show CDR1 as MNHNY and CDR2 as SVGAGI (reference sequence). V lost 2 bases and J 3 bases, leaving 15 bases between the germline ends. For the CDR3, the DNA is TGTGCCAGCAGTTACCGCCCCCTGGGGTTAACAGATACGCAGTATTTT. Translating gives CASSYRPLGLTDTQYF.

The table lists this clonotype with many counts. The chain employs TRBV29-1 and TRBJ2-2; D ambiguous. There are 13 residues in the CDR3. In germline, CDR1 is SQVTM, CDR2 ANQGSEA. Trimming cost V 6 bases and J 0 bases, with 8 bases left between them. In DNA form, the CDR3 reads TGCAGCGTCCCACTGGCGAACACCGGGGAGCTGTTTTTT. Translation: CSVPLANTGELFF.

This clonotype showed up many times. This chain connects TRBV20-1 to TRBJ2-7, with D hard to call. Germline values: CDR1 DFQATT, CDR2 SNEGSKA (reference sequence). The V end was cut by 6 bases, the J end by 2 bases, with 8 bases between. The CDR3 has 11 residues. The CDR3, as DNA: TGCAGTGCCACAATAGCCTACGAGCAGTACTTC. Protein sequence: CSATIAYEQYF.

The V call is TRBV5-4, the J call TRBJ1-1, with TRBD1 identical over 7 bases. Germline V lookup: CDR1 SGHNT, CDR2 YYREEE (reference sequence). This CDR3 has 14 amino acids. Trimming took 7 bases from V and 5 from J; bases not matched to a gene: 11. The DNA of the CDR3 is TGTGCCAGCGGCCCTCAGGGGGAAGGGACTGAAGCTTTCTTT. Amino acids: CASGPQGEGTEAFF.

Many counts were recorded for this clonotype. V usage is TRBV19 and J usage is TRBJ1-2; D is unclear. The ends were cut back, 6 bases at V and 8 bases at J, with 16 bases in the middle. The CDR3 totals 13 residues. Germline V CDR1 and CDR2: LNHDA, SQIVND (reference sequence). The DNA of the CDR3 is TGTGCCAGTAGCCTCGGGATGCTGGGGGGCTACACCTTC. It codes for CASSLGMLGGYTF.

This clonotype was picked up many times. V gene TRBV20-1 combines with J gene TRBJ1-5; 7 positions agree with TRBD1. From germline, CDR1 is DFQATT and CDR2 SNEGSKA (reference sequence). The CDR3 is made up of 18 amino acids. Losses at the gene ends were 5 bases for V and 2 bases for J; bases not matched to a gene: 18. CDR3 DNA: TGCAGTGCTCCCACTCCTAGACAGGGCCGAGGGGGCAATCAGCCCCAGCATTTT. As protein: CSAPTPRQGRGGNQPQHF.